This T cell receptor beta chain was retrieved from a study of T cell responses to AZD1222 COVID-19 vaccine. Comment on this clone: The antigen is undetermined.

V was clipped by 1 base and J by 4 bases; unmatched bases: 6. There are 15 residues in the CDR3. Germline-derived CDR1 and CDR2 are ENHRY and SYGVKD. Study results and limitations: Spike-specific TCR depth and breadth grew after two AZD1222 doses. White British ancestry dominated among donors, who included more females, and clonal diversity was possibly underestimated.

Assay used: immunoSEQ multiplex PCR; TCRdb lists only in-frame clones, some missing. This table holds around 76,000 clones, more than 75% found once. The V call is TRBV10-3, the J call TRBJ1-2; the match to TRBD1 covers 7 bases. The clonotype comes from an adult in good health. The material sequenced was peripheral blood, taken on day 0 of AZD1222 vaccination. The chain's CDR3 is CAISELAGGIYGYTF. The CDR3 DNA reads TGTGCCATCAGTGAGTTGGCAGGGGGGATCTATGGCTACACCTTC.